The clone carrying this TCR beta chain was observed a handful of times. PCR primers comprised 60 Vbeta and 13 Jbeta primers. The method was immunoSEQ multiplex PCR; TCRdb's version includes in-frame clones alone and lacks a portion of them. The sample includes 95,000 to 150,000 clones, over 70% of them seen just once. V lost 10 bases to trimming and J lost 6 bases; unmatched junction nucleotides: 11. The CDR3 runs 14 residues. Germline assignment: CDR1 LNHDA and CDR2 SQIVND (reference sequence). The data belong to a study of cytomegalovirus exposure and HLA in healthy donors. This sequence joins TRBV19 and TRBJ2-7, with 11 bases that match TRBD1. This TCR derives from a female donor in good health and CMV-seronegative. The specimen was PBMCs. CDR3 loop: CATSHRDRGSEQYF. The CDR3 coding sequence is TGTGCCACATCACACCGGGACAGGGGGTCCGAGCAGTACTTC.